Below, 14 T cell receptor beta chains from the same sample are listed, as sequenced in a study of shared clonotypes between healthy human individuals. Here immunoSEQ multiplex PCR was the method, and the copy in TCRdb shows in-frame clones only, minus some. The sample lists about 92,000 clones; over 60% were seen once. The sequenced material came from memory CD8+ T cells sorted from blood. Subset indicated: CD45RO+ cells pooled with CCR7-negative TemRA cells. These receptor sequences come from a man aged 25-45 years in good health.

In this sample, this clone turned up a few times. V and J are TRBV27 and TRBJ1-4; 9 bases map to TRBD1. This CDR3 region has 15 residues. Unmatched junction bases numbered 8, after V lost 5 bases and J lost 7 bases. Germline CDR1 MNHEY, CDR2 SMNVEV (reference sequence). CDR3 residues: CASSLQQGAVEKLFF. The CDR3 coding sequence is TGTGCCAGCAGTCTCCAACAGGGGGCTGTTGAAAAACTGTTTTTT.

The chain links TRBV4-1 to TRBJ2-1; D is perhaps TRBD1 (5 bases). Germline V gene sequence: CDR1 MGHRA, CDR2 YSYEKL. V was trimmed by 0 bases and J by 10 bases, leaving 16 bases between them. The CDR3 covers 15 residues. This CDR3 reads CASSQEEGRASEQFF. Written as DNA, the CDR3 is TGCGCCAGCAGCCAAGAAGAAGGCAGGGCATCCGAGCAGTTCTTC.

This sequence joins TRBV10-3 and TRBJ1-4, with TRBD1 matching 11 bases. CDR1 ENHRY and CDR2 SYGVKD come from the germline V gene. With 7 bases clipped from V and 2 bases from J, the junction kept 9 bases outside the gene matches. CDR3 size: 17 residues. DNA for the CDR3: TGTGCCATCACCCAGGACAGGGGGCCCGTCACTAATGAAAAACTGTTTTTT. This encodes CAITQDRGPVTNEKLFF.

The V gene is TRBV7-9, the J gene TRBJ2-5; 7 bases fit TRBD2. Losses at the gene ends were 8 bases for V and 7 bases for J; bases not matched to a gene: 13. This CDR3 comprises 14 residues. The germline gives CDR1 SEHNR, CDR2 FQNEAQ (reference sequence). The CDR3: CASQTAGVSWTQYF. DNA of the CDR3: TGTGCCAGCCAAACGGCGGGGGTCTCTTGGACCCAGTACTTC.

The chain recombines TRBV7-9 with TRBJ1-2; D gene uncertain. The germline CDR1 and CDR2 sequences are SEHNR and FQNEAQ (reference sequence). This CDR3 has 14 amino acids. V was clipped by 1 base and J by 4 bases, with 10 bases between them. This CDR3 is CASSLVGSPYGYTF. The CDR3 DNA follows: TGTGCCAGCAGCTTAGTGGGAAGCCCCTATGGCTACACCTTC.

This clone has only a few counts. The rearrangement joins TRBV7-8 to TRBJ2-7; D call uncertain. The CDR3 length is 15 residues. V shed 5 bases and J shed 0 bases, with 14 bases lying between them. Germline CDR1 is SGHVS and CDR2 is FQNEAQ. Here the CDR3 DNA reads TGTGCCAGCAGCCCCCCCAGCCACAACTCCTACGAGCAGTACTTC. It is translated as CASSPPSHNSYEQYF. Drawing the rest from reference TRBV7-8 and TRBJ2-7, the complete variable domain is GAGVSQSPRYKVAKRGQDVALRCDPISGHVSLFWYQQALGQGPEFLTYFQNEAQLDKSGLPSDRFFAERPEGSVSTLKIQRTQQEDSAVYLCASSPPSHNSYEQYFGPGTRLTVT.

This clone appeared a few times. The chain recombines TRBV11-1 with TRBJ1-1, with no clear D. V lost 5 bases and J lost 9, with 16 bases in between. This CDR3 is built from 13 residues. Germline V gives CDR1 SGHAT, CDR2 FQDESV (reference sequence). CDR3 sequence reads: CASSPGPILKAFF. In DNA, the CDR3 is TGTGCCAGCAGCCCAGGCCCCATCCTGAAAGCTTTCTTT.

The chain uses TRBV7-9 and TRBJ2-3; possibly TRBD1 or TRBD2 for D (5 bases each). Germline loops: CDR1 SEHNR, CDR2 FQNEAQ (reference sequence). This CDR3 is 15 amino acids long. The ends were cut back, 1 base at V and 6 bases at J, with 14 bases in the middle. CDR3: CASSLGRDQGDTQYF. CDR3 bases: TGTGCCAGCAGCTTAGGTCGGGACCAGGGCGATACGCAGTATTTT.

The chain is built from TRBV27 and TRBJ2-7, with 7 bases that match TRBD1. V shed 5 bases, J shed 7 bases, and the junction held 8 bases outside the gene matches. Looked up from germline, CDR1 is MNHEY and CDR2 is SMNVEV (reference sequence). This CDR3 comprises 13 residues. CDR3 loop: CASSPLLQGEQYF. As DNA, the CDR3 is TGTGCCAGCAGTCCACTCCTACAGGGGGAGCAGTACTTC.

The chain joins TRBV19 to TRBJ2-3; tentative D call: TRBD2 (5 bases). The CDR3 runs to 14 residues. Per germline, CDR1 LNHDA and CDR2 SQIVND (reference sequence). Trimming shortened V by 3 bases and J by 2 bases, and 9 bases separated the two germline ends. The DNA of the CDR3 is TGTGCCAGTAGTATGGCTAGCTCCACAGATACGCAGTATTTT. Translation: CASSMASSTDTQYF. The entire variable domain, with the rest obtained from reference TRBV19 and TRBJ2-3, is as follows: DGGITQSPKYLFRKEGQNVTLSCEQNLNHDAMYWYRQDPGQGLRLIYYSQIVNDFQKGDIAEGYSVSREKKESFPLTVTSAQKNPTAFYLCASSMASSTDTQYFGPGTRLTVL.

V gene TRBV2 combines with J gene TRBJ1-1; 9 nucleotides agree with TRBD1. The V gene end was trimmed by 3 bases and the J gene end by 10 bases; junction bases not matched to a gene: 3. From germline, CDR1 is SNHLY and CDR2 FYNNEI. The CDR3 extends over 12 amino acids. The CDR3 DNA is TGTGCCAGCAGTGACGACAGGGGGGGAGCTTTCTTT. Protein: CASSDDRGGAFF. Variable domain in full (rest from reference TRBV2 and TRBJ1-1): EPEVTQTPSHQVTQMGQEVILRCVPISNHLYFYWYRQILGQKVEFLVSFYNNEISEKSEIFDDQFSVERPDGSNFTLKIRSTKLEDSAMYFCASSDDRGGAFFGQGTRLTVV.

Only one count was recorded for this clone. The V gene is TRBV28, the J gene TRBJ2-3; 9 nucleotides agree with TRBD1. Germline CDR1 and CDR2: MDHEN and SYDVKM. This CDR3 has 15 residues. V was pared by 5 bases and J by 3 bases, with 6 bases of the junction left unmatched. The CDR3 DNA reads TGTGCCAGCAGTGTACAGGGGGCTTCGACAGATACGCAGTATTTT. This encodes CASSVQGASTDTQYF.

V and J are TRBV18 and TRBJ2-1; D unresolved. CDR3 length: 15 amino acids. Germline V lookup: CDR1 KGHSH, CDR2 LQKENI. Trimming took off 3 bases at V and 4 bases at J, with 13 bases between the two ends. CDR3 amino acids: CASSPSPTAYNEQFF. The CDR3 region has the DNA TGTGCCAGCTCACCTAGTCCGACCGCATACAATGAGCAGTTCTTC.

This CDR3 is CASSLAWLDHTGELFF. CDR3 sequence (DNA): TGCGCCAGCAGCTTGGCTTGGCTAGACCACACCGGGGAGCTGTTTTTT. The chain recombines TRBV5-1 with TRBJ2-2, with D unresolved. V lost 0 bases and J 3 bases, leaving 12 bases between the germline ends. The V gene's germline CDR1 is SGHRS and CDR2 YFSETQ. The CDR3 totals 16 residues.